These 25 T cell receptor beta chains share one sample of origin, sequenced in a study of shared clonotypes between healthy human individuals (dated by TCRdb to about 2020). Libraries were constructed by the immunoSEQ multiplex PCR assay. Sourced from immuneACCESS, this table was stored by TCRdb with only in-frame sequences that have V and J called. A share of the clones is absent; for the studies checked, an unresolved V gene accounts for under half, and the remainder has no known explanation. Counted in this sample were 2.3 million or so clones; more than 85% of them appeared once. 0.3% to 0.4% of the sample is in the top ten clones. Specimen: naive CD4+ T cells from PBMCs. The sample's cell subset or site, from its label and the paper: CD45RA+ positively selected. The receptor set was obtained from a man aged 18 to 30 in good health. Some clones in this sample may be carry-over from other donors' samples.

In its sample, this clone was seen once. The chain links TRBV28 to TRBJ2-7; D is perhaps TRBD2 (5 bases). V was trimmed by 2 bases and J by 3 bases, leaving 8 bases between them. Germline CDR1 and CDR2: MDHEN and SYDVKM. The CDR3 consists of 13 residues. CDR3 residues: CASSLAGYYEQYF. Written as DNA, the CDR3 is TGTGCCAGCAGTTTAGCGGGCTACTACGAGCAGTACTTC.

The V gene is TRBV7-2, the J gene TRBJ2-7; D is perhaps TRBD2 (6 bases). CDR1 is SGHTA, CDR2 FQGNSA, per germline. Trimming shortened V by 4 bases and J by 0 bases, and 10 bases separated the two germline ends. CDR3 length: 14 amino acids. The DNA of the CDR3 is TGTGCCAGCAGCTCGACAGCGGGCTCCTACGAGCAGTACTTC. The encoded protein is CASSSTAGSYEQYF.

The V and J genes are TRBV25-1 and TRBJ2-1; the match to TRBD1 covers 7 bases. Germline V lookup: CDR1 MGHDK, CDR2 SYGVNS. The V gene end was trimmed by 3 bases and the J gene end by 3 bases; junction bases not matched to a gene: 5. This CDR3 region has 15 residues. CDR3 bases: TGTGCCAGCAGTGACGGGTCAGGGGGCTACAATGAGCAGTTCTTC. This codes for CASSDGSGGYNEQFF.

On this clone itself: At the DNA level, this CDR3 is encoded by other sequences in the same sample as well. V and J are TRBV7-2 and TRBJ2-1; D gene uncertain. Trimming took 5 bases from V and 3 from J, leaving 8 bases between them. The CDR3 totals 13 residues. CDR1 and CDR2 (germline): SGHTA, FQGNSA. For the CDR3, the DNA is TGTGCCAGCAGCGCAGGCGTCTACAATGAGCAGTTCTTC. This sequence encodes CASSAGVYNEQFF.

The chain joins TRBV5-1 to TRBJ1-1; D unclear. The CDR3 spans 15 residues. With 0 bases removed from V and 0 bases from J, the gap between germline ends came to 9 bases. In germline, CDR1 is SGHRS, CDR2 YFSETQ. The CDR3 loop is CASSLGAEMNTEAFF. The CDR3 DNA follows: TGCGCCAGCAGCTTGGGAGCCGAGATGAACACTGAAGCTTTCTTT.

The chain combines TRBV28 with TRBJ2-3, with 12 positions matching TRBD1. Germline V gene lookup returns CDR1 MDHEN and CDR2 SYDVKM. J lost 6 bases, V lost 11 bases, and 15 bases had no gene match. The CDR3 sequence is 16 residues long. This chain's CDR3 is CAVGQGAGVARDTQYF. DNA for the CDR3: TGTGCCGTGGGACAGGGGGCCGGGGTAGCCCGGGATACGCAGTATTTT.

This clone was seen just once. V usage is TRBV6-4 and J usage is TRBJ1-1; D unresolved. Per germline, CDR1 MRHNA and CDR2 SNTAGT. The CDR3 is made up of 15 amino acids. Trimming removed 6 bases from V and 2 bases from J, with 16 bases in between. Here the CDR3 DNA reads TGTGCCAGCAGGCCAGAAAGCAATTTTAACACTGAAGCTTTCTTT. It codes for CASRPESNFNTEAFF.

Concerning this clone itself: In the same sample, other DNA sequences code for this CDR3. The CDR3 loop is CASSGLAEETQYF. The CDR3, as DNA: TGCGCCAGCAGCGGCCTAGCTGAGGAGACCCAGTACTTC. V is TRBV5-1 and J is TRBJ2-5; D may be TRBD2 (5 bases). Trimming removed 4 bases from V and 5 bases from J, with 12 bases in between. There are 13 residues in the CDR3. CDR1 is SGHRS and CDR2 is YFSETQ in the germline V gene.

The rearrangement links TRBV4-1 to TRBJ1-2; D may be TRBD1 (6 bases). Germline values: CDR1 MGHRA, CDR2 YSYEKL. The ends were cut back, 4 bases at V and 4 bases at J, with 16 bases in the middle. The CDR3 is made up of 15 amino acids. The CDR3 bases are TGCGCCAGCAGCCCTACGGTGTTGGGGGCCTATGGCTACACCTTC. Translation: CASSPTVLGAYGYTF.

This chain connects TRBV18 to TRBJ1-6; the match to TRBD1 covers 7 bases. This CDR3 comprises 15 residues. Germline-derived CDR1 and CDR2 are KGHSH and LQKENI. V shed 3 bases, J shed 9 bases, and the junction held 8 bases outside the gene matches. The CDR3 DNA sequence: TGTGCCAGCTCACCCGGGCAGGGGGACGGTTCACCCCTCCACTTT. This codes for CASSPGQGDGSPLHF.

The V call is TRBV5-5, the J call TRBJ2-1; D remains ambiguous. V lost 4 bases and J 3 bases, leaving 5 bases between the germline ends. The V gene's germline CDR1 is SGHKS and CDR2 YYEKEE (reference sequence). There are 12 residues in the CDR3. The CDR3 spells CASSAGYNEQFF. The CDR3 DNA follows: TGTGCCAGCAGCGCTGGCTACAATGAGCAGTTCTTC.

This chain connects TRBV5-1 to TRBJ2-7; D may correspond to TRBD1 or TRBD2 (5 bases each). The CDR3 sequence is 15 residues long. The germline CDR1 and CDR2 sequences are SGHRS and YFSETQ. The V and J ends lost 7 bases and 5 bases respectively, with 22 bases between them. CDR3 amino acids: CASCPDGDGTHEQYF. CDR3 in DNA: TGCGCCAGCTGTCCGGATGGGGACGGCACCCACGAGCAGTACTTC.

The CDR3 sequence: CASSGQVFAETQYF. CDR3 bases: TGTGCCAGCAGCGGCCAGGTCTTTGCAGAGACCCAGTACTTC. The genes are TRBV9 and TRBJ2-5; no reliable D call. V was clipped by 3 bases and J by 4 bases, with 13 bases between them. CDR3 length: 14 amino acids. Germline V CDR1 and CDR2: SGDLS, YYNGEE.

This rearrangement joins TRBV25-1 to TRBJ1-2, with TRBD1 matching over 8 bases. Germline assignment: CDR1 MGHDK and CDR2 SYGVNS. The CDR3 spans 13 residues. V lost 3 bases, J lost 8 bases, and 5 bases stayed unmatched. CDR3 DNA: TGTGCCAGCAGTGACAGGGGGCGGAGAGGCTACACCTTC. Translated: CASSDRGRRGYTF.

This chain uses TRBV5-8 with TRBJ2-1; 9 nucleotides match TRBD2. Germline assignment: CDR1 SGHTS and CDR2 YDEGEE. V dropped 4 bases and J dropped 6; count of bases not matched to a gene: 11. The CDR3 length is 16 residues. Here the CDR3 DNA reads TGTGCCAGCAGCCCGGCCCCTAGCGGGAATAGCAATGAGCAGTTCTTC. This sequence encodes CASSPAPSGNSNEQFF. Using reference TRBV5-8 and TRBJ2-1 for the parts outside the CDR3, the full variable domain is EAGVTQSPTHLIKTRGQQATLRCSPISGHTSVYWYQQALGLGLQFLLWYDEGEERNRGNFPPRFSGRQFPNYSSELNVNALELEDSALYLCASSPAPSGNSNEQFFGPGTRLTVL.

V usage is TRBV18 and J usage is TRBJ2-1; 11 bases are shared with TRBD2. The CDR3 spans 17 residues. Germline loops: CDR1 KGHSH, CDR2 LQKENI. V lost 3 bases to trimming and J lost 9 bases; unmatched junction nucleotides: 13. Written as DNA, the CDR3 is TGTGCCAGCTCACCCCGACTAGCGGGAAGTACAATGGGTGAGCAGTTCTTC. Its protein product is CASSPRLAGSTMGEQFF.

This chain links TRBV5-4 with TRBJ1-4; D remains ambiguous. The CDR3 totals 13 residues. Trimming cost V 2 bases and J 5 bases, with 7 bases left between them. The germline V gene encodes CDR1 SGHNT and CDR2 YYREEE (reference sequence). CDR3 nucleotides: TGTGCCAGCAGCTTTCCAGAGAATGAAAAACTGTTTTTT. This sequence encodes CASSFPENEKLFF.

The chain carries TRBV18 and TRBJ1-2; possibly TRBD1 for D (6 bases). The germline V gene encodes CDR1 KGHSH and CDR2 LQKENI. The CDR3 has 14 amino acids. The ends were cut back, 4 bases at V and 3 bases at J, with 12 bases in the middle. DNA of the CDR3: TGTGCCAGCTCACAATACAGGGCCGACTATGGCTACACCTTC. This codes for CASSQYRADYGYTF. The full variable domain, with the rest looked up from reference TRBV18 and TRBJ1-2, is NAGVMQNPRHLVRRRGQEARLRCSPMKGHSHVYWYRQLPEEGLKFMVYLQKENIIDESGMPKERFSAEFPKEGPSILRIQQVVRGDSAAYFCASSQYRADYGYTFGSGTRLTVV.

This rearrangement joins TRBV5-6 to TRBJ1-3; perhaps TRBD1 as D (5 bases). V was trimmed by 7 bases and J by 0 bases, leaving 11 bases between them. The CDR3 is 14 amino acids. CDR1 and CDR2 (germline): SGHDT, YYEEEE. The CDR3 reads CASRQGISGNTIYF. The DNA of the CDR3 is TGTGCCAGCCGGCAGGGAATCTCTGGAAACACCATATATTTT. Full variable domain (rest looked up from reference TRBV5-6 and TRBJ1-3): DAGVTQSPTHLIKTRGQQVTLRCSPKSGHDTVSWYQQALGQGPQFIFQYYEEEERQRGNFPDRFSGHQFPNYSSELNVNALLLGDSALYLCASRQGISGNTIYFGEGSWLTVV.

This chain uses TRBV25-1 with TRBJ1-5; TRBD1 aligns across 7 bases. Germline trimming cut 9 bases from V and 3 bases from J; bases unmatched to any gene: 5. Germline loops: CDR1 MGHDK, CDR2 SYGVNS. The CDR3 is 13 amino acids. The CDR3 sequence is CARTRGPNQPQHF. The CDR3 bases are TGTGCCAGAACGAGGGGGCCCAATCAGCCCCAGCATTTT.

J is TRBJ2-7 and V is TRBV28, with D unresolved. CDR1 MDHEN and CDR2 SYDVKM come from the germline V gene. The CDR3 extends over 15 amino acids. V was pared by 5 bases and J by 1 base, with 15 bases between. In nucleotides, the CDR3 is TGTGCCAGCAGTACGGAATGGGTGGGGTCCTACGAGCAGTACTTC. Amino acids: CASSTEWVGSYEQYF.

The chain employs TRBV9 and TRBJ2-1, with TRBD2 as a possible D gene (6 bases). The CDR3 totals 14 residues. The V and J ends lost 4 bases and 5 bases respectively, with 13 bases between them. Germline V gene lookup returns CDR1 SGDLS and CDR2 YYNGEE. The DNA for the CDR3 is TGTGCCAGCAGCTTCCGACTAGAAAACAATGAGCAGTTCTTC. It encodes CASSFRLENNEQFF.

About this clone itself: The same CDR3 also results from other DNA sequences found in this sample. The chain joins TRBV7-9 to TRBJ2-7; TRBD1 agrees at 7 bases. Per germline, CDR1 SEHNR and CDR2 FQNEAQ (reference sequence). The CDR3 spans 13 residues. V gave up 5 bases and J gave up 4 bases; unmatched junction bases: 5. The CDR3 nucleotides read TGTGCCAGCAGCCTAGGACAGGTATACGAGCAGTACTTC. It yields the protein CASSLGQVYEQYF.

This chain uses TRBV19 with TRBJ2-3; D is unclear. The CDR3 consists of 12 residues. The germline CDR1 and CDR2 sequences are LNHDA and SQIVND (reference sequence). V lost 5 bases, J lost 4 bases, and 7 bases lay in between. CDR3 sequence reads: CASSYRPDTQYF. The CDR3 bases are TGTGCCAGTAGTTATAGACCAGATACGCAGTATTTT.

The chain joins TRBV4-3 to TRBJ2-3; D possibly corresponds to TRBD1 (6 bases). V lost 4 bases and J lost 3, with 14 bases in between. The CDR3 extends over 15 amino acids. The germline V gene encodes CDR1 LGHNA and CDR2 YSLEER. CDR3 DNA sequence: TGCGCCAGCAGCCGGACAGTCCTCGGGACAGATACGCAGTATTTT. This codes for CASSRTVLGTDTQYF.